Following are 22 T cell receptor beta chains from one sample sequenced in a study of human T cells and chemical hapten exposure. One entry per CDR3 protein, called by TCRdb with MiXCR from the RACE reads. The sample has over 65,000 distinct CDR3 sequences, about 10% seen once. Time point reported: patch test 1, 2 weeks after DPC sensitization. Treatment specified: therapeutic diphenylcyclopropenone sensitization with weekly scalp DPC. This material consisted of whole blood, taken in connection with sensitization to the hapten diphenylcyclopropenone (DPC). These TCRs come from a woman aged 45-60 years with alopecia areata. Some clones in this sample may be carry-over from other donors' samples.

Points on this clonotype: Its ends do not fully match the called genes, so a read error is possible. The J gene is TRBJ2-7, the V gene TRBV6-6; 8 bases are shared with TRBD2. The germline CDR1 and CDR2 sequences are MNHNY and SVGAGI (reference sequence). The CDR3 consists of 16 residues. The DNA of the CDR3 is TGTGCCAACAGTTATTGGGTAGGGACTAGTGGTTACGAGCAGTACTTC. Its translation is CANSYWVGTSGYEQYF.

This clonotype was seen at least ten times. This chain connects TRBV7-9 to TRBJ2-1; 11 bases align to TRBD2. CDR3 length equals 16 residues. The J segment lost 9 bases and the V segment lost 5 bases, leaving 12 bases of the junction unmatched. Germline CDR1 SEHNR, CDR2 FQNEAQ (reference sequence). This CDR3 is CASSLIPLAGVGEQFF. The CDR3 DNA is TGTGCCAGCAGCCTAATCCCACTAGCGGGAGTCGGTGAGCAGTTCTTC.

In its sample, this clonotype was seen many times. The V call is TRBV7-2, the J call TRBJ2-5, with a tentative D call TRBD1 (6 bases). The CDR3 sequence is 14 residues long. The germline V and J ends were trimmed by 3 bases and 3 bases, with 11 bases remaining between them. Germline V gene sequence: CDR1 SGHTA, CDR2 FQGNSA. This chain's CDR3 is CASSLYGTKETQYF. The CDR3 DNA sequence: TGTGCCAGCAGCTTGTACGGGACAAAAGAGACCCAGTACTTC.

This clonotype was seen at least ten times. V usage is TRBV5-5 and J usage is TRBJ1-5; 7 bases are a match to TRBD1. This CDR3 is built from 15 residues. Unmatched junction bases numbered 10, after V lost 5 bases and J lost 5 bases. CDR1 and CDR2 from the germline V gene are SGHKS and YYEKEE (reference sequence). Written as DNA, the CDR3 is TGTGCCAGCAGTCTCGTGGGACAGCCCTATCAGCCCCAGCATTTT. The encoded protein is CASSLVGQPYQPQHF.

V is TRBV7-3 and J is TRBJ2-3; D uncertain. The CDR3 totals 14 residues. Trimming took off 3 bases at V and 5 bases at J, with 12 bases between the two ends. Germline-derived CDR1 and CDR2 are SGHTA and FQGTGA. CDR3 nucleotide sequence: TGTGCCAGCAGCTTCGGCCCGAAGGGAGATACGCAGTATTTT. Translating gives CASSFGPKGDTQYF.

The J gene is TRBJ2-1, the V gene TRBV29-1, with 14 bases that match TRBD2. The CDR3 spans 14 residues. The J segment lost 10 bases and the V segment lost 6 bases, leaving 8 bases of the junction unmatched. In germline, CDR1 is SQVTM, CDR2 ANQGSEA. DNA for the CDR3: TGCAGCGTGGACGGGACTAGCGGGGGTAAAGAGCAGTTCTTC. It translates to CSVDGTSGGKEQFF.

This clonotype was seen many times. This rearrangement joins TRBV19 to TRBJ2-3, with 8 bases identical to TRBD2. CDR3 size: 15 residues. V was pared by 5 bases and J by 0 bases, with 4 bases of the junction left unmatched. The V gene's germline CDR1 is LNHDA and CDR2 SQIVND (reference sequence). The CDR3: CASSDGGASTDTQYF. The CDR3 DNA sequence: TGTGCCAGTAGTGACGGGGGGGCCAGCACAGATACGCAGTATTTT. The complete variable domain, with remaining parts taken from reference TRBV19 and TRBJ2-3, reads DGGITQSPKYLFRKEGQNVTLSCEQNLNHDAMYWYRQDPGQGLRLIYYSQIVNDFQKGDIAEGYSVSREKKESFPLTVTSAQKNPTAFYLCASSDGGASTDTQYFGPGTRLTVL.

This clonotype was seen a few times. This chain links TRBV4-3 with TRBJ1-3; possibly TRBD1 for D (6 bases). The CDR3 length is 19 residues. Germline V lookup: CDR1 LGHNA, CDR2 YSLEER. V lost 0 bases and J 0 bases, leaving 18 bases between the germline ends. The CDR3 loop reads CASSQEWDTDIISGNTIYF. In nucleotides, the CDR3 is TGCGCCAGCAGCCAAGAATGGGACACCGATATTATCTCTGGAAACACCATATATTTT.

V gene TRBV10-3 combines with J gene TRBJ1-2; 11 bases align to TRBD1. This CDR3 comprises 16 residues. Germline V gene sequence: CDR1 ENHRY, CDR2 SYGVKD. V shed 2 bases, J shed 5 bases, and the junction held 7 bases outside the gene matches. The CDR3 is CAISENSGQGAYGYTF. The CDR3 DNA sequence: TGTGCCATCAGTGAGAATTCTGGACAGGGGGCTTATGGCTACACCTTC.

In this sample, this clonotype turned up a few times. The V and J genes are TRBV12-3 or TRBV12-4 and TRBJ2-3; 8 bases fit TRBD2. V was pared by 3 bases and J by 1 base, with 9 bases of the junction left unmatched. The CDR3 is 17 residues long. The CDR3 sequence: CASSFTTSDLGTDTQYF. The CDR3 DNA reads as TGTGCCAGCAGTTTCACGACTAGCGATTTGGGCACAGATACGCAGTATTTT.

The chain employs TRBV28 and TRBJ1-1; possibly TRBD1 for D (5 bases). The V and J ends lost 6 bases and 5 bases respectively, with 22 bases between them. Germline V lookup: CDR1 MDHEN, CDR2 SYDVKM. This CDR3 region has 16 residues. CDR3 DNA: TGTGCCAGCAGCCCCTGGCGAGCCGGGGGTAGTACTGAAGCTTTCTTT. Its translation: CASSPWRAGGSTEAFF.

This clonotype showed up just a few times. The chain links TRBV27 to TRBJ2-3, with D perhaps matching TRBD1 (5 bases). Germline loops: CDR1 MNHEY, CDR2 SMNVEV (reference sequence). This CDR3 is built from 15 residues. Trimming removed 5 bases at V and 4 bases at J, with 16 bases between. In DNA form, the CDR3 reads TGTGCCAGCAGTCCTCCCCCAGGGTACGCAGATACGCAGTATTTT. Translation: CASSPPPGYADTQYF.

CDR3 residues: CALETGPHQYF. For the CDR3, the DNA is TGTGCCTTGGAGACAGGGCCCCACCAGTACTTC. The chain links TRBV30 to TRBJ2-7, with 7 bases fitting TRBD1. This CDR3 is 11 amino acids long. Trimming cost V 7 bases and J 10 bases; bases outside gene matches: 10. Germline lookup yields CDR1 GTSNPN and CDR2 SVGIG (reference sequence).

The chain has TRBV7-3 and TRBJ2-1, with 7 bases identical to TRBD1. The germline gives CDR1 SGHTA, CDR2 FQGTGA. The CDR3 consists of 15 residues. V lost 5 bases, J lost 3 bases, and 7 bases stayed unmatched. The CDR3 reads CASSGDRVNYNEQFF. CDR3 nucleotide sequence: TGTGCCAGCAGCGGAGACAGGGTTAACTACAATGAGCAGTTCTTC.

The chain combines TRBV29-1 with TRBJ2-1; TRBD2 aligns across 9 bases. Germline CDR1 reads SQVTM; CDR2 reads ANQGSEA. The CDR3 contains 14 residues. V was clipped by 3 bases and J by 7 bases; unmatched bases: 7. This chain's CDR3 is CSVDVAGGPNEQFF. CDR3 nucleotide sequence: TGCAGCGTTGATGTGGCGGGAGGGCCAAATGAGCAGTTCTTC.

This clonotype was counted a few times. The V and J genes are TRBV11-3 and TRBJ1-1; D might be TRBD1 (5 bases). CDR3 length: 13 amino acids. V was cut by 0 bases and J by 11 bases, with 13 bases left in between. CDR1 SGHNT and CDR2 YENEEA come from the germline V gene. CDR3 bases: TGTGCCAGCAGCTTAGACTTCCAGGGTACGGCTTTCTTT. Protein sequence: CASSLDFQGTAFF.

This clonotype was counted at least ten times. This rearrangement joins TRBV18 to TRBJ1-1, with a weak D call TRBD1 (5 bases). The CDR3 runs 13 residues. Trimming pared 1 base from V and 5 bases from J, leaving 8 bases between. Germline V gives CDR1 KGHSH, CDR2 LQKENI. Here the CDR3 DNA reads TGTGCCAGCTCACCACAGGGGCGAACTGAAGCTTTCTTT. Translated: CASSPQGRTEAFF.

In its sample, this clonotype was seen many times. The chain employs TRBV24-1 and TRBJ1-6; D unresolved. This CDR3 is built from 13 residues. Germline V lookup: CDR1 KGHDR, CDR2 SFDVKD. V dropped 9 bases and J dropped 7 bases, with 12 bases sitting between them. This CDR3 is CATRSGGNSPLHF. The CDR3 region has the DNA TGTGCCACCCGGTCGGGCGGAAATTCACCCCTCCACTTT.

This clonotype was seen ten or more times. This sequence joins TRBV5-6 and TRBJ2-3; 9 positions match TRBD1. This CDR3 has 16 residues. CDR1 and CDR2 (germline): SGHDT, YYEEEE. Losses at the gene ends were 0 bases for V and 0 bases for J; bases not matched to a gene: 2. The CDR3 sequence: CASSLGTGVSTDTQYF. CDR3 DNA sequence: TGTGCCAGCAGCTTGGGGACAGGGGTTAGCACAGATACGCAGTATTTT.

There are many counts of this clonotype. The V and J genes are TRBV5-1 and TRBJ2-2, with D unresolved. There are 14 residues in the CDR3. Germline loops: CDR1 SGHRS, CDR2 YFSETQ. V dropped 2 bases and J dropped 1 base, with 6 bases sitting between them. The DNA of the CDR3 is TGCGCCAGCAGCTTAAAGTTGAACACCGGGGAGCTGTTTTTT. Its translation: CASSLKLNTGELFF.

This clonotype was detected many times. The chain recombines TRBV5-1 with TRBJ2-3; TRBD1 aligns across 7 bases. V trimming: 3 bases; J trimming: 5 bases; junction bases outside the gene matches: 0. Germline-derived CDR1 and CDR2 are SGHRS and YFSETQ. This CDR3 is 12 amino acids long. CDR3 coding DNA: TGCGCCAGCAGCTCAGGGGGAGATACGCAGTATTTT. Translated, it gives CASSSGGDTQYF.

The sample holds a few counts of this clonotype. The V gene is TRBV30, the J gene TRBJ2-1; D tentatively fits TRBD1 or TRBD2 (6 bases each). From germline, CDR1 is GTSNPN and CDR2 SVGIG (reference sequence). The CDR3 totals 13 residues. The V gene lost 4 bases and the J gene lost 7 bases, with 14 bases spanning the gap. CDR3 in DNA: TGTGCCTGGAATATCCGGGGGCCAAATGAGCAGTTCTTC. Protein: CAWNIRGPNEQFF. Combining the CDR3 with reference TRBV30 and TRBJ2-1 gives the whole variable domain SQTIHQWPATLVQPVGSPLSLECTVEGTSNPNLYWYRQAAGRGLQLLFYSVGIGQISSEVPQNLSASRPQDRQFILSSKKLLLSDSGFYLCAWNIRGPNEQFFGPGTRLTVL.